Listed below are T cell receptor beta chains from one sample, sequenced in a study of shared clonotypes between healthy human individuals. Assay: immunoSEQ multiplex PCR; the TCRdb copy retains only in-frame clones and omits some. Among around 510,000 clones listed, around 95% were seen once. The sequenced material came from naive CD4+ T cells sorted from blood. The source is a woman aged 30 to 39 in good health. The CDR3 runs from the conserved cysteine through the conserved F or W. The size of a clone is reported for some rows only, either as once, few or many, or as a class for expanded clones.

len,v_gene,abundance,CDR3aa
17,TRBV5-1,NA,CASSLPAREVRRNEQFF
16,TRBV11-1,NA,CASSRQKAPMNTEAFF
13,TRBV6-1,NA,CASSGGSSYEQYF
15,TRBV7-2,once,CASSSPHGGQETQYF
16,TRBV15,NA,CATSRDRDPSGNTIYF
14,TRBV5-1,NA,CASSLDRPDYGYTF
15,TRBV7-2,NA,CASSLYTTNTGELFF
18,TRBV15,NA,CATSREVAATANTGELFF
16,TRBV7-9,NA,CASSLVWDRGDSEAFF
15,TRBV28,NA,CASSPRTGANYGYTF
13,TRBV5-1,NA,CASSFYGADTQYF
13,TRBV11-3,once,CASSLVSGETQYF
16,TRBV4-1,NA,CASSQGPFEGNSPLHF
14,TRBV29-1,once,CSVEAQGSIHEQFF
15,TRBV15,NA,CATSRTDRDPYEQYF
17,TRBV4-2,NA,CASSQEVGGGGTDTQYF
18,TRBV4-2,once,CASSLPSPGGRERETQYF
16,TRBV5-4,NA,CASSLGTSVPRREQYF
15,TRBV7-9,NA,CASSLGGQSWDTQYF
17,TRBV10-1,NA,CASAVGLEVETGYEQYF
14,TRBV7-2,NA,CASSVGGPIDTQYF
15,TRBV2,NA,CASSPPGGKNYEQYF
14,TRBV5-6,NA,CASSSDYPPYEQYF
15,TRBV27,once,CASSLSPDGVGELFF
17,TRBV13,NA,CASSLGVGRTGANVLTF
13,TRBV28,NA,CASNEGTGYEQYF
20,TRBV6-1,NA,CASSEEEGGLAGTNRETQYF
13,TRBV30,NA,CAWSRTAGNTIYF